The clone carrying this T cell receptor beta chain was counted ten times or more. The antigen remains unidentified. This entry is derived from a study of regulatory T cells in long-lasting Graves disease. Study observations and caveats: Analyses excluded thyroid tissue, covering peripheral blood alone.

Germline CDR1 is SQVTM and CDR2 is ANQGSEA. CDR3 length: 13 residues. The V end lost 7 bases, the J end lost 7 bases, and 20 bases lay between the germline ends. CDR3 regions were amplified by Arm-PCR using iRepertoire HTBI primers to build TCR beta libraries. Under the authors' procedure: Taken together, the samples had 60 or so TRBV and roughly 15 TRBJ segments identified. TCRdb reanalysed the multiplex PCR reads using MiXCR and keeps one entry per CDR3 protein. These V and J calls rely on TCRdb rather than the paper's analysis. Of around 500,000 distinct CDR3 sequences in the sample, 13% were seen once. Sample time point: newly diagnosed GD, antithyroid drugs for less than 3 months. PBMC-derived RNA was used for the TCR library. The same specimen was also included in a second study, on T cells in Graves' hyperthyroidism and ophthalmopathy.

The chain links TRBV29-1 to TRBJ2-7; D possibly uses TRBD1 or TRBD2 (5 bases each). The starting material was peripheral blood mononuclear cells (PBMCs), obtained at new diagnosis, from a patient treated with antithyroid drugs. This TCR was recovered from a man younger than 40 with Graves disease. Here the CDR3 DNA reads TGCAGCGCCGAGAGGGCAGGAAAGGGGGAGCAGTACTTC. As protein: CSAERAGKGEQYF.